A single sample gave rise to the 25 T cell receptor beta chains below, sequenced in a study of T cells in Graves' hyperthyroidism and ophthalmopathy (dated by TCRdb to 2018 to 2020). Libraries were made using multiplex PCR. Sequencer: Illumina HiSeq 2000. Amplification of TCR beta CDR3 regions was carried out from RNA transcripts. A first-round RT-PCR of the TCR CDR3 used the HTBI primer set with the Qiagen OneStep RT-PCR kit. TCRdb passed the public sequencing reads through fastp at Q25 and MiXCR, retaining productive beta sequences. Merged by CDR3 protein, the rows form single entries marked with the most common genes and DNA. Within this sample are approximately 590,000 distinct CDR3 sequences, with roughly 46% of them counted one time only. The ten largest clones represent 8% to 8.5% of the sample. The sequencing sample was made of peripheral blood or thyroid tissue (not recorded which). Receptor source: a woman aged 18 to 35 with Graves' hyperthyroidism. Donor details come from another sample of the same person, matched by shared clones.

Only a few counts were recorded for this clonotype. The chain has TRBV10-3 and TRBJ2-7; TRBD2 is a possible D gene (6 bases). The germline CDR1 and CDR2 sequences are ENHRY and SYGVKD. V lost 4 bases to trimming and J lost 3 bases, with 7 bases between them. CDR3 length: 12 residues. The CDR3 here is CAISGRGYEQYF. Written as DNA, the CDR3 is TGTGCCATCAGTGGGAGGGGCTACGAGCAGTACTTC.

This clonotype appeared a single time. Its ends do not fully match the called genes, so a read error is possible. In nucleotides, the CDR3 is TGTGCCGGCAGTGAACCCGATCAGCCCCAGCATTTT. Translated: CAGSEPDQPQHF. This sequence joins TRBV25-1 and TRBJ1-5; D ambiguous. The CDR3 consists of 12 residues. Germline V gene lookup returns CDR1 MGHDK and CDR2 SYGVNS.

The chain has TRBV10-3 and TRBJ1-6; 8 bases align to TRBD1. Trimming took 6 bases from V and 5 from J; bases not matched to a gene: 6. The length of the CDR3 is 15 residues. The germline CDR1 and CDR2 sequences are ENHRY and SYGVKD. The CDR3 loop is CAIRHRDRNNSPLHF. CDR3 sequence (DNA): TGTGCCATCAGACACCGGGACAGGAATAATTCACCCCTCCACTTT.

V and J are TRBV7-3 and TRBJ1-3; D is uncertain. V was clipped by 2 bases and J by 2 bases, with 13 bases between them. Germline values: CDR1 SGHTA, CDR2 FQGTGA. The CDR3 covers 16 residues. Written as DNA, the CDR3 is TGTGCCAGCAGCTTACCGCCTTTTGGGCCTGGAAACACCATATATTTT. This gives the protein CASSLPPFGPGNTIYF.

This clonotype turned up a few times. The chain uses TRBV7-9 and TRBJ1-1, with 9 nucleotides matching TRBD1. Germline CDR1 and CDR2: SEHNR and FQNEAQ (reference sequence). There are 14 residues in the CDR3. V lost 3 bases to trimming and J lost 7 bases; unmatched junction nucleotides: 6. CDR3 DNA sequence: TGTGCCAGCAGCTTCACAGGGGGCTGGGTTGAAGCTTTCTTT. Its protein product is CASSFTGGWVEAFF.

The table lists this clonotype with a few counts. The chain links TRBV5-6 to TRBJ1-4, with D possibly being TRBD1 (5 bases). Per germline, CDR1 SGHDT and CDR2 YYEEEE. Trimming stripped 4 bases from V and 6 bases from J, with 19 bases between. The length of the CDR3 is 16 residues. CDR3 in amino acids: CASSQDPQGVDEKLFF. In DNA, the CDR3 is TGTGCCAGCAGCCAGGACCCTCAGGGAGTTGATGAAAAACTGTTTTTT.

As regards this clonotype: Germline and junction disagree at one end, which may indicate a read error. V gene TRBV24-1 combines with J gene TRBJ2-5; D uncertain. Germline CDR1 KGHDR, CDR2 SFDVKD. The CDR3 contains 12 residues. The CDR3 DNA follows: TGTGCCACCAGTGCAGATCAAGAGGCCCAGTACTTC. Translating it yields CATSADQEAQYF.

The chain couples TRBV7-9 to TRBJ2-7, with 11 bases aligning to TRBD2. Germline assignment: CDR1 SEHNR and CDR2 FQNEAQ (reference sequence). The CDR3 runs to 16 residues. J gave up 5 bases and V 5 bases, and 11 bases lay outside the gene matches. For the CDR3, the DNA is TGTGCCAGCAGCCCCACAATTAGCGGGAGGGGGAACGAGCAGTACTTC. Its translation is CASSPTISGRGNEQYF.

In nucleotides, the CDR3 is TGTGCCAGCGGGGAGGATCCGCACTTTGGCTACACCTTC. Amino acid sequence: CASGEDPHFGYTF. The chain combines TRBV2 with TRBJ1-2; D remains ambiguous. V was trimmed by 8 bases and J by 7 bases, leaving 17 bases between them. Germline V lookup: CDR1 SNHLY, CDR2 FYNNEI. The CDR3 runs to 13 residues. Filled out from reference TRBV2 and TRBJ1-2, the complete variable domain reads EPEVTQTPSHQVTQMGQEVILRCVPISNHLYFYWYRQILGQKVEFLVSFYNNEISEKSEIFDDQFSVERPDGSNFTLKIRSTKLEDSAMYFCASGEDPHFGYTFGSGTRLTVV.

In its sample, this clonotype was seen a few times. This chain connects TRBV19 to TRBJ1-4; D is uncertain. CDR3 length equals 13 residues. CDR1 and CDR2 from the germline V gene are LNHDA and SQIVND (reference sequence). Trimming took 1 base from V and 5 from J, leaving 5 bases between them. This CDR3 is CASSIGLNEKLFF. The CDR3 DNA sequence: TGTGCCAGTAGTATAGGACTAAATGAAAAACTGTTTTTT.

This clonotype has just a few counts. V is TRBV7-9 and J is TRBJ1-1; D is perhaps TRBD1 (6 bases). V was shortened by 3 bases and J by 2 bases, with 16 bases between the two germline ends. CDR1 SEHNR and CDR2 FQNEAQ come from the germline V gene (reference sequence). The CDR3 covers 16 residues. DNA for the CDR3: TGTGCCAGCAGCTTGGCCTCGTCAGGGGCTAACACTGAAGCTTTCTTT. Protein sequence: CASSLASSGANTEAFF.

The chain recombines TRBV6-5 with TRBJ2-7; D perhaps matches TRBD1 (6 bases). Per germline, CDR1 MNHEY and CDR2 SVGAGI. The V gene lost 2 bases and the J gene lost 3 bases, with 8 bases spanning the gap. The CDR3 covers 13 residues. The CDR3 DNA sequence: TGTGCCAGCAGTTACGGACAGAACTACGAGCAGTACTTC. As protein: CASSYGQNYEQYF.

Concerning this clonotype: This may stem from a read error, because a much larger clone lies one nucleotide away. This rearrangement joins TRBV24-1 to TRBJ2-5; the D is unclear. The CDR3 runs to 14 residues. Germline V CDR1 and CDR2: KGHDR, SFDVKD. With 5 bases removed from V and 2 bases from J, the gap between germline ends came to 11 bases. The CDR3 nucleotides read TGTGCCACCAGTGTCAGCACAGCTCAAGAGACCCAGTACTTC. Amino acid sequence: CATSVSTAQETQYF.

V is TRBV11-1 and J is TRBJ1-4, with TRBD1 as a possible D gene (5 bases). V lost 3 bases and J 8 bases, leaving 16 bases between the germline ends. This CDR3 contains 15 residues. The V gene's germline CDR1 is SGHAT and CDR2 FQDESV (reference sequence). The CDR3 DNA sequence: TGTGCCAGCAGCTTGGTAGGGACCCCGGGCGAAAAACTGTTTTTT. Translating it yields CASSLVGTPGEKLFF.

The chain couples TRBV20-1 to TRBJ1-2; 7 bases are shared with TRBD1. From germline, CDR1 is DFQATT and CDR2 SNEGSKA (reference sequence). V was pared by 4 bases and J by 4 bases, with 6 bases of the junction left unmatched. CDR3 length: 13 amino acids. The CDR3 region has the DNA TGCAGTGCTATCCGGGGACAGAGCTATGGCTACACCTTC. Translation gives CSAIRGQSYGYTF.

The V gene is TRBV25-1, the J gene TRBJ1-2, with 11 nucleotides matching TRBD1. The ends lost 6 bases at V and 7 bases at J; junction bases unmatched: 7. The CDR3 consists of 14 residues. Germline CDR1 is MGHDK and CDR2 is SYGVNS. The CDR3 nucleotides read TGTGCCAGCAGCGTATGGACAGGGGGCTTTGGCTACACCTTC. It is translated as CASSVWTGGFGYTF.

The count of this clonotype is one. The genes are TRBV2 and TRBJ2-5; D is tentatively TRBD1 or TRBD2 (5 bases each). V lost 3 bases and J 4 bases, leaving 12 bases between the germline ends. Germline CDR1 and CDR2: SNHLY and FYNNEI. This CDR3 has 14 amino acids. The CDR3, as DNA: TGTGCCAGCAGTGAGGGGACGGGGATAGAGACCCAGTACTTC. Protein: CASSEGTGIETQYF.

Turning to this clonotype: A much larger clone differs by one base, so this may be a read error. This chain joins TRBV7-9 and TRBJ2-5, with 9 positions matching TRBD2. V shed 4 bases, J shed 1 base, and the junction held 7 bases outside the gene matches. Germline V CDR1 and CDR2: SEHNR, FQNEAQ (reference sequence). The CDR3 has 16 residues. CDR3 protein: CASSSFASGTQETQYF. CDR3 nucleotide sequence: TGTGCCAGCAGCTCTTTTGCTAGCGGGACCCAAGAGACCCAGTACTTC.

Ten or more counts support this clonotype. The CDR3 DNA reads TGTGCCACCAGTTTCAACTATGGCTACACCTTC. As protein: CATSFNYGYTF. The rearrangement joins TRBV24-1 to TRBJ1-2; D unclear. The V end lost 6 bases, the J end lost 2 bases, and 3 bases lay between the germline ends. Germline lookup yields CDR1 KGHDR and CDR2 SFDVKD. CDR3 size: 11 residues.

The chain combines TRBV9 with TRBJ2-7, with D uncertain. V was shortened by 4 bases and J by 0 bases, with 14 bases between the two germline ends. The CDR3 consists of 15 residues. Germline V gene data show CDR1 as SGDLS and CDR2 as YYNGEE. This CDR3 is CASSPRLLASYEQYF. In DNA, the CDR3 is TGTGCCAGCAGCCCCCGTCTCCTTGCCTCCTACGAGCAGTACTTC.

Note on this clonotype: A clone one base away is much larger, so this may be a read error. The chain has TRBV7-8 and TRBJ1-6; D possibly corresponds to TRBD1 (6 bases). Germline CDR1 reads SGHVS; CDR2 reads FQNEAQ. CDR3 length equals 14 residues. DNA for the CDR3: TGTGCCAGCAGCCCGACGGGGGCCAATTCACCCCGCCACTTT. It specifies CASSPTGANSPRHF.

The J gene is TRBJ1-1, the V gene TRBV20-1; 11 bases are shared with TRBD1. After removal of 5 bases from V and 11 bases from J, the junction contained 7 bases not matched to a gene. The CDR3 length is 12 residues. Looked up from germline, CDR1 is DFQATT and CDR2 is SNEGSKA (reference sequence). CDR3 coding DNA: TGCAGTGCTCCCGGACAGGGGGCTGCTGCTTTCTTT. Its translation: CSAPGQGAAAFF.

The rearrangement links TRBV25-1 to TRBJ1-6; D may be TRBD1 (5 bases). V was pared by 2 bases and J by 9 bases, with 11 bases between. The CDR3 is 14 residues long. CDR1 and CDR2 from the germline V gene are MGHDK and SYGVNS. The CDR3 nucleotides are TGTGCCAGCAGTGAACAAGGGGTTACTTCACCCCTCCACTTT. This gives the protein CASSEQGVTSPLHF.

The chain joins TRBV6-1 to TRBJ1-2, with TRBD1 matching 12 bases. V shed 6 bases and J 5 bases; nucleotides not matched to a gene: 7. The germline V gene encodes CDR1 MNHNS and CDR2 SASEGT. This CDR3 is 15 amino acids long. CDR3 DNA: TGTGCCAGCAGAAGGGACAGGGGGCAAAGTTATGGCTACACCTTC. Encoded protein: CASRRDRGQSYGYTF.

This clonotype was picked up many times. J is TRBJ1-5 and V is TRBV2; D call uncertain. Germline loops: CDR1 SNHLY, CDR2 FYNNEI. This CDR3 is built from 13 residues. V dropped 2 bases and J dropped 6 bases, with 8 bases sitting between them. CDR3 in amino acids: CASSELRAQPQHF. The CDR3 DNA reads as TGTGCCAGCAGTGAACTACGTGCTCAGCCCCAGCATTTT.